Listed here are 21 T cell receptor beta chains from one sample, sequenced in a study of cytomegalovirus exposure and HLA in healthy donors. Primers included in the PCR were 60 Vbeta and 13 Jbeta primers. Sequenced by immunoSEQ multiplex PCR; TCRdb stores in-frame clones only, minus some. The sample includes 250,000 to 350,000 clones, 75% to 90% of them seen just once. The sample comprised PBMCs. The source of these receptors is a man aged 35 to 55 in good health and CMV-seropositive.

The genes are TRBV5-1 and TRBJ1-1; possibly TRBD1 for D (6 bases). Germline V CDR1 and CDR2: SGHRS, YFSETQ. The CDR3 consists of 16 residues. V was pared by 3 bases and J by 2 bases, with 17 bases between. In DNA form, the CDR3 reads TGCGCCAGCAGCTGGATGATGGACAGCGGAAACACTGAAGCTTTCTTT. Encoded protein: CASSWMMDSGNTEAFF.

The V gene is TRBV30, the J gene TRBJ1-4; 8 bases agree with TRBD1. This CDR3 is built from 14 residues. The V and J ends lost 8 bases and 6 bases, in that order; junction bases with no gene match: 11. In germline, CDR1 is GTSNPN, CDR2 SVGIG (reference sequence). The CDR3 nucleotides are TGTGCCGGAGTGCCTGGCAGGGGGCATGAAAAACTGTTTTTT. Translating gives CAGVPGRGHEKLFF. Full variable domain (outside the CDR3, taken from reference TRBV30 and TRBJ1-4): SQTIHQWPATLVQPVGSPLSLECTVEGTSNPNLYWYRQAAGRGLQLLFYSVGIGQISSEVPQNLSASRPQDRQFILSSKKLLLSDSGFYLCAGVPGRGHEKLFFGSGTQLSVL.

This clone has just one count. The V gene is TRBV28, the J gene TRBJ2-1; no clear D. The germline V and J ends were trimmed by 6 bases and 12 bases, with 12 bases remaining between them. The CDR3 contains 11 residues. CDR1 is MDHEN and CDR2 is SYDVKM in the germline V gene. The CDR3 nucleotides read TGTGCCAGCAGCCTCGGCAGGTTGCAGTTCTTC. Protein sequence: CASSLGRLQFF.

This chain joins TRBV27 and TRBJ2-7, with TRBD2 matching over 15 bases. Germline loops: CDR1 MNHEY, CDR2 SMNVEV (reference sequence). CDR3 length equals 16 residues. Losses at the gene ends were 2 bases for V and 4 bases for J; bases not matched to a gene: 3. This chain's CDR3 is CASSLGGLAGGYEQYF. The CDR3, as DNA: TGTGCCAGCAGTTTAGGGGGACTAGCGGGAGGTTACGAGCAGTACTTC.

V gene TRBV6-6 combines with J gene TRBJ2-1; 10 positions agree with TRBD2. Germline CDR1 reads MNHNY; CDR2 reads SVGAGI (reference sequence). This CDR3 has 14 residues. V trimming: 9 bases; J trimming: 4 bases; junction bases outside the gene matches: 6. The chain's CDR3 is CASTTSGEYNEQFF. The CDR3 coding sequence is TGTGCCAGTACTACTAGCGGGGAATACAATGAGCAGTTCTTC.

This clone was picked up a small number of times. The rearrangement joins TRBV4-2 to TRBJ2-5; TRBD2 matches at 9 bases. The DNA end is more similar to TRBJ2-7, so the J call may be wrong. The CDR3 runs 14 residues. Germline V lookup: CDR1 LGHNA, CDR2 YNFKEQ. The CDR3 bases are TGTGCCAGCAGCCCTAGCGGGAATCTCTACGAGCAGTACTTC. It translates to CASSPSGNLYEQYF.

CDR3: CASSPRDRGAYEQYF. As DNA, the CDR3 is TGTGCCAGCAGCCCCCGGGACAGGGGGGCCTACGAGCAGTACTTC. The gene calls are TRBV7-2 and TRBJ2-7, with 11 bases identical to TRBD1. CDR3 length: 15 amino acids. Germline V gene sequence: CDR1 SGHTA, CDR2 FQGNSA. V lost 5 bases to trimming and J lost 2 bases; unmatched junction nucleotides: 5. Full variable domain (missing parts from reference TRBV7-2 and TRBJ2-7): GAGVSQSPSNKVTEKGKDVELRCDPISGHTALYWYRQSLGQGLEFLIYFQGNSAPDKSGLPSDRFSAERTGGSVSTLTIQRTQQEDSAVYLCASSPRDRGAYEQYFGPGTRLTVT.

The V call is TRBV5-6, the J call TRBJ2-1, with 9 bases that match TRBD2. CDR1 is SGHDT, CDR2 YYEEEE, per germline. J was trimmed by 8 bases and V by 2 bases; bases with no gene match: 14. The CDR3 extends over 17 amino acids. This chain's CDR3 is CASSFMTSGSPGDEQFF. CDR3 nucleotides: TGTGCCAGCAGCTTTATGACTAGCGGTTCCCCGGGGGATGAGCAGTTCTTC.

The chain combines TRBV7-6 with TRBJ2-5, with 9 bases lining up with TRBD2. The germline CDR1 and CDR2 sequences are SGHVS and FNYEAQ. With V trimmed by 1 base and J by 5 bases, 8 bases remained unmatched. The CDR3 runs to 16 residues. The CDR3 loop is CASSLGDSGRRETQYF. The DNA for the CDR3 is TGTGCCAGCAGCTTAGGAGATAGCGGGAGACGGGAGACCCAGTACTTC. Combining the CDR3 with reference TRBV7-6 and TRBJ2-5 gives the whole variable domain GAGVSQSPRYKVTKRGQDVALRCDPISGHVSLYWYRQALGQGPEFLTYFNYEAQQDKSGLPNDRFSAERPEGSISTLTIQRTEQRDSAMYRCASSLGDSGRRETQYFGPGTRLLVL.

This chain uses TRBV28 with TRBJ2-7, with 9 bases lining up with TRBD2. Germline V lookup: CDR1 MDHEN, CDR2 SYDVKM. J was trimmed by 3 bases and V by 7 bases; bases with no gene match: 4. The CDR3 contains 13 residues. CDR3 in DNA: TGTGCCAGCACCCCTAGCGGGATCTACGAGCAGTACTTC. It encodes CASTPSGIYEQYF.

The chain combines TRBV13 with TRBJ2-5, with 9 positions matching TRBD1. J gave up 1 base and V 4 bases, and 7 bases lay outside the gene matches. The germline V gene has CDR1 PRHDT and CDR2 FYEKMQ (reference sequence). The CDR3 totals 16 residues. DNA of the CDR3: TGTGCCAGCAGCTCACGGACAGGGGCCTCCCAAGAGACCCAGTACTTC. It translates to CASSSRTGASQETQYF. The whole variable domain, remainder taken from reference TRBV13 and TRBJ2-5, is AAGVIQSPRHLIKEKRETATLKCYPIPRHDTVYWYQQGPGQDPQFLISFYEKMQSDKGSIPDRFSAQQFSDYHSELNMSSLELGDSALYFCASSSRTGASQETQYFGPGTRLLVL.

The CDR3 DNA is TGTGCCAGCTCGTTACAGGCTGGCACTGAAGCTTTCTTT. Protein sequence: CASSLQAGTEAFF. V usage is TRBV18 and J usage is TRBJ1-1, with D possibly TRBD1 on 5 matching bases. This CDR3 spans 13 amino acids. Trimming took 6 bases from V and 4 from J, leaving 12 bases between them. CDR1 and CDR2 (germline): KGHSH, LQKENI.

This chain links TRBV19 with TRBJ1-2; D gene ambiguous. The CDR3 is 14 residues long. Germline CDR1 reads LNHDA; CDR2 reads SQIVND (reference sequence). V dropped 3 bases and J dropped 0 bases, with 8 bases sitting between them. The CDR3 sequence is CASSMSVSNYGYTF. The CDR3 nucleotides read TGTGCCAGTAGTATGAGTGTTTCTAACTATGGCTACACCTTC.

CDR3 loop: CASSRSTDMNTEAFF. The CDR3 DNA is TGCGCCAGCAGCCGGTCGACGGACATGAACACTGAAGCTTTCTTT. This chain uses TRBV4-1 with TRBJ1-1; D may be TRBD1 (5 bases). CDR3 length equals 15 residues. V shed 4 bases and J shed 0 bases, with 12 bases lying between them. Germline V gene lookup returns CDR1 MGHRA and CDR2 YSYEKL.

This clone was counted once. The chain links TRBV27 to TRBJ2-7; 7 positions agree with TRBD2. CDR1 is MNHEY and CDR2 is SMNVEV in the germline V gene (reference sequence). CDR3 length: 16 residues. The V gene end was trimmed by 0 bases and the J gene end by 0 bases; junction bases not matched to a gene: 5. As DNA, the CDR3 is TGTGCCAGCAGTTTATCTCGGCGGGAGATCTCCTACGAGCAGTACTTC. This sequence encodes CASSLSRREISYEQYF.

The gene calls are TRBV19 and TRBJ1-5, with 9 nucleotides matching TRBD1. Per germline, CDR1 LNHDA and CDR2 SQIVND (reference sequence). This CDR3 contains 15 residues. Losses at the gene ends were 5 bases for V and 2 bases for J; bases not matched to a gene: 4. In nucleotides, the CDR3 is TGTGCCAGTAGTGTACAGGGGGCGGGCAATCAGCCCCAGCATTTT. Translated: CASSVQGAGNQPQHF.

CDR3 nucleotides: TGTGCCAGCTCACCACTGCATGAGGGCACTGAAGCTTTCTTT. Its protein product is CASSPLHEGTEAFF. The J gene is TRBJ1-1, the V gene TRBV18, with D uncertain. Germline lookup yields CDR1 KGHSH and CDR2 LQKENI. With 1 base removed from V and 4 bases from J, the gap between germline ends came to 10 bases. The CDR3 runs 14 residues.

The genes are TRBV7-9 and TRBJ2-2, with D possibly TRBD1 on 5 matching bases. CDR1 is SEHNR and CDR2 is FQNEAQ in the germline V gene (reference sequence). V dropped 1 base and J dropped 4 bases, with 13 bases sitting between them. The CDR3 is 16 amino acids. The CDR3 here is CASSLVAGMVTGELFF. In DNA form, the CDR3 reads TGTGCCAGCAGCTTAGTGGCAGGGATGGTCACCGGGGAGCTGTTTTTT.

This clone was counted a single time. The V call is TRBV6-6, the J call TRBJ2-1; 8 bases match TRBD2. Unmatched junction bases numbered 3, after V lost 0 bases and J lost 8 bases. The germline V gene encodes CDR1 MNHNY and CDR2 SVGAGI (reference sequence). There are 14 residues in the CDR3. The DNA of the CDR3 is TGTGCCAGCAGTTACTCAGGGCGGGAGGATGAGCAGTTCTTC. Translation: CASSYSGREDEQFF.

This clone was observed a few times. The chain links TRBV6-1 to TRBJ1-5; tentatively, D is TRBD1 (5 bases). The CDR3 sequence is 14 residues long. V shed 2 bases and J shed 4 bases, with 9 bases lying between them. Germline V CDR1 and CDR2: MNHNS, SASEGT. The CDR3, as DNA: TGTGCCAGCAGTGAAAGGAGGGGTAATCAGCCCCAGCATTTT. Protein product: CASSERRGNQPQHF.

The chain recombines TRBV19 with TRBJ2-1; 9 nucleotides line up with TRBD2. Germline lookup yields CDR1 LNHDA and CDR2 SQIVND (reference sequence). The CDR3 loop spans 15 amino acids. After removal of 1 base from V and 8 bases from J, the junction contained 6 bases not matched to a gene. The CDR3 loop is CASSIVLAGIYEQFF. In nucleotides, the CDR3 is TGTGCCAGTAGTATAGTCCTAGCGGGAATATATGAGCAGTTCTTC.